The count of the clone carrying this T cell receptor beta chain is one. Treatment noted: oral pan-JAK inhibitor, 5-10 mg twice daily. Trimming removed 5 bases at V and 0 bases at J, with 11 bases between. CDR3 length: 13 amino acids. The germline V gene has CDR1 GTSNPN and CDR2 SVGIG (reference sequence). The data belong to a study of CD8+ T cells in alopecia areata. TCR sequencing used cDNA made by reverse transcription of extracted RNA. Profiling relied on immunoSEQ multiplex PCR, and the TCRdb table lists in-frame clones only, not all of them. The sample has approximately 210,000 clones, under 70% seen once.

This receptor was identified in a human donor with alopecia areata. This sequence joins TRBV30 and TRBJ2-7; D remains ambiguous. Sequencing used CD4+ T cells sorted from blood, obtained around week 42, from a patient treated with tofacitinib. The CDR3, as DNA: TGTGCCTGGCAACAGCTCAGCTCCTACGAGCAGTACTTC. Its protein product is CAWQQLSSYEQYF.